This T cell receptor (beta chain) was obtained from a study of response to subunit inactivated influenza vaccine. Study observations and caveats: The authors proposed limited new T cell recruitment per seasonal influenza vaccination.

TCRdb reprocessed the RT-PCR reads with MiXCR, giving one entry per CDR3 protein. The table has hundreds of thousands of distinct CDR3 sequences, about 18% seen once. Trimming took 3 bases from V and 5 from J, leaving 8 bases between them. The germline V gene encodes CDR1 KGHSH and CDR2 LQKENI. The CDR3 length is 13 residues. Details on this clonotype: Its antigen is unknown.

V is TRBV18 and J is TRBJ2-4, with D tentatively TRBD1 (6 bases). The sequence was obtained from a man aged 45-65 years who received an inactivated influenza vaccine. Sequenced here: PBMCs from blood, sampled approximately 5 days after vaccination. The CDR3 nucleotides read TGTGCCAGCTCACCGTCAGGGGAAAACATTCAGTACTTC. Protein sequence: CASSPSGENIQYF.